This TCR beta chain originates from a study of blood T cell repertoires in COVID-19. This clone has at least ten counts. The CDR3 has 14 amino acids. Germline V CDR1 and CDR2: SGHRS, YFSETQ. V lost 0 bases and J lost 4, with 10 bases in between. Using immunoSEQ multiplex PCR, the repertoire was profiled, and TCRdb retains in-frame clones only, with some absent. The data show about 330,000 clones, over 75% seen once. What the recovered Cohort 3 donors had was two negative PCRs, clearance, or symptom resolution. The J gene is TRBJ1-2, the V gene TRBV5-1; tentative D call: TRBD1 (6 bases). This receptor was identified in a man aged 25-45 years who had recovered from COVID-19. Source material: PBMCs or T cells enriched from blood (not recorded which). In nucleotides, the CDR3 is TGCGCCAGCAGCTTGGAGGGGGAGCGCTATGGCTACACCTTC. This gives the protein CASSLEGERYGYTF.